This T cell receptor (beta chain) was obtained from a study of T-cell memory formation after mild COVID-19. General observations from the study: Among CD4+ contracting clones, most were CM and EM, and CD8+ ones EMRA. Clones shrinking from day 15 to 85 showed even CD4/CD8 mixes; later expanders tilted CD4+. Confirmation was lacking for SARS-CoV-2 specificity of second-wave clones that peaked on day 37.

This CDR3 has 12 amino acids. V lost 7 bases, J lost 7 bases, and 11 bases lay in between. Germline V gene data show CDR1 as ENHRY and CDR2 as SYGVKD. Libraries for TCRalpha and TCRbeta carried sample barcodes and unique molecular identifiers via 5'RACE. Each CDR3 protein is one row after TCRdb ran MiXCR on the 5' RACE reads. This sample carries a few hundred thousand distinct CDR3 sequences, around 16% of them seen once, and the ten largest clones take roughly 20%. Concerning this clonotype itself: Its target is not known.

The sequencing input was PBMCs or a T cell subset sorted from them (not recorded which). The origin of this receptor is a man aged 18 to 29 who had mild COVID-19 (a few samples of this study predate the infection). Cell type and time point are not known. The chain couples TRBV10-3 to TRBJ2-1; D uncertain. CDR3 bases: TGTGCCATCACCCGTGCTGGTAATGAGCAGTTCTTC. This codes for CAITRAGNEQFF.